This entry is about one T cell receptor beta chain. The target antigen is unknown. The source of the sample is a study of T cell responses to AZD1222 COVID-19 vaccine. Overall study results and limits: Unmutated regions of variants are reportedly targeted by nearly half of spike-specific TCRs. Spike-specific TCRs gained breadth and depth after people received two AZD1222 doses.

Measured with immunoSEQ multiplex PCR; TCRdb has only the in-frame clones, and not every one. The sample records 140,000 to 150,000 clones, more than 75% being singletons. This specimen was peripheral blood, taken on day 0 of MenACWY control vaccination. This clonotype originated in an adult in good health.

The CDR3 sequence is CASSLSGNTIYF. The CDR3 DNA reads as TGTGCCAGCAGTTTATCCGGAAACACCATATATTTT. The J gene is TRBJ1-3, the V gene TRBV28; unclear D gene. The germline V gene encodes CDR1 MDHEN and CDR2 SYDVKM. The CDR3 consists of 12 residues. V lost 1 base to trimming and J lost 4 bases, with 2 bases between them.